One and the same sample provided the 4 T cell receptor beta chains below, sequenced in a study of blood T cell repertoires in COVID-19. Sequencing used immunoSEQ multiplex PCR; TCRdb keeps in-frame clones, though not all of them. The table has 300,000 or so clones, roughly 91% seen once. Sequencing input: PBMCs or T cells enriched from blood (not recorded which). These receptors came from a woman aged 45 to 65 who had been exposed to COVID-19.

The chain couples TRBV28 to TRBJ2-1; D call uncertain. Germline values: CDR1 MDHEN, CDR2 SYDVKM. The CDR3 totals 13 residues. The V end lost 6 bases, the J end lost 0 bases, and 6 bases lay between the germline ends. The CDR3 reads CASRKSSYNEQFF. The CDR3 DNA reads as TGTGCCAGCAGGAAGAGCTCCTACAATGAGCAGTTCTTC.

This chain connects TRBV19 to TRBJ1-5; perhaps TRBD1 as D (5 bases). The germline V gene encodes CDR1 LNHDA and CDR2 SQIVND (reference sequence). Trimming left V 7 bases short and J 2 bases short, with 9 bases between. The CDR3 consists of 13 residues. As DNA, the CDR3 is TGTGCCAGTAAGGGGATTGGCAATCAGCCCCAGCATTTT. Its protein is CASKGIGNQPQHF.

The CDR3 is CAISGAGRTEAFF. CDR3 DNA sequence: TGTGCCATCAGTGGGGCCGGGAGAACTGAAGCTTTCTTT. The chain is built from TRBV10-3 and TRBJ1-1, with D unresolved. Germline CDR1 is ENHRY and CDR2 is SYGVKD. Trimming took off 4 bases at V and 5 bases at J, with 11 bases between the two ends. This CDR3 is 13 amino acids long.

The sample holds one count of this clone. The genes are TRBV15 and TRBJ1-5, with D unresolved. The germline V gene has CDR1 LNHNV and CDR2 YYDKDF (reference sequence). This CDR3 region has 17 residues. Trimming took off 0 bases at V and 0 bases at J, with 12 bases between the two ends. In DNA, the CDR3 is TGTGCCACCAGCAGAGAAAGGCGGATCGATAGCAATCAGCCCCAGCATTTT. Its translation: CATSRERRIDSNQPQHF.